This T cell receptor (beta chain) emerged from a study of blood T cell repertoires in COVID-19. Profiled with immunoSEQ multiplex PCR; TCRdb holds only in-frame clones, not every one. The sample includes approximately 440,000 clones, 88% of them seen just once. Trimming took 7 bases from V and 11 from J, leaving 20 bases between them. The germline CDR1 and CDR2 sequences are MNHNY and SVGAGI (reference sequence). This CDR3 has 13 amino acids. This TCR derives from a woman between 45 and 60 years old with COVID-19, enrolled during active disease. The V call is TRBV6-6, the J call TRBJ1-1; D remains unclear. Input material: peripheral blood. CDR3 coding DNA: TGTGCCAGCACCACTGTACGGGAGGGTATGGCTTTCTTT. It yields the protein CASTTVREGMAFF.